This is a list of T cell receptor beta chains from one sample in a study of brain metastases from non-small cell lung cancer. TCRdb's copy holds only in-frame clones and misses some; the assay was immunoSEQ multiplex PCR. Altogether about 8,000 clones are present, around four fifths being singletons, with the ten largest covering around 4.4%. Sequenced input: primary lung tumor tissue. The receptor source for this set is a donor aged 40 or over with non-small cell lung cancer. Each CDR3 is given with its conserved first and last residue. The D gene is left open where the match is weak. A clone size is listed for some rows: how often the clone was seen (once, few, many), or a class if it is expanded.

j_gene,abundance,d_gene,v_gene,CDR3nt,CDR3aa
TRBJ2-3,-,-,TRBV30,TGTGCCTGCCCCGGGGACATAGGAGATACGCAGTATTTT,CACPGDIGDTQYF
TRBJ1-1,-,TRBD1,TRBV2,TGTGCCAGCAGTCGACCGGGACAGGGCCGAGACACTGAAGCTTTCTTT,CASSRPGQGRDTEAFF
TRBJ2-7,once,-,TRBV11-2,TGTGCCAGCAGCTTAGATGCGGAGGGGGAACCCTACGAGCAGTACTTC,CASSLDAEGEPYEQYF
TRBJ2-5,-,TRBD1,TRBV28,TGTGCCAGCAGTCGCCGGGACAGGGAAGAGACCCAGTACTTC,CASSRRDREETQYF
TRBJ2-5,-,TRBD1,TRBV7-8,TGTGCCAGCAGCGGGGACAGGCCGGTGGGGGAGACCCAGTACTTC,CASSGDRPVGETQYF
TRBJ1-3,-,-,TRBV5-6,TGTGCCAGCAGCACAGGGAGCTCTGGAAACACCATATATTTT,CASSTGSSGNTIYF
TRBJ2-1,-,TRBD2,TRBV6-2/TRBV6-3,TGTGCCAGCAGTTACCATACGGGGGGGCCTTACAATGAGCAGTTCTTC,CASSYHTGGPYNEQFF
TRBJ2-3,-,TRBD2,TRBV9,TGTGCCAGCAGCGTAATGGGTAGCGGGGGAGAAGATACGCAGTATTTT,CASSVMGSGGEDTQYF
TRBJ1-4,once,-,TRBV18,TGTGCCAGCTCACCACTGGACAGCCCCTCCGAAAAACTGTTTTTT,CASSPLDSPSEKLFF
TRBJ2-3,-,-,TRBV5-1,TGCGCCAGCAGCTTGGAACGACAACGCACAGATACGCAGTATTTT,CASSLERQRTDTQYF
TRBJ1-2,-,-,TRBV23-1,TGCGCCAGCAGTCTGCCGGGAGGGGTAATGGATGGCTACACCTTC,CASSLPGGVMDGYTF
TRBJ1-2,once,-,TRBV30,TGTGCCTGGAGTGGCCCTATCCAGGGTTTTGGCTACACCTTC,CAWSGPIQGFGYTF
TRBJ2-7,-,TRBD1,TRBV14,TGTGCCAGCAGCCATGGACAGGGGAGGGAGCTGTACTTC,CASSHGQGRELYF
TRBJ2-3,-,TRBD2,TRBV4-3,TGCGCCAGCAGCCTTTTAGCGGGGGTTGTAGCAGATACGCAGTATTTT,CASSLLAGVVADTQYF
TRBJ2-7,once,-,TRBV5-1,TGCGCCAGCAGCTTGGCCCTAAAAATCTACGAGCAGTACTTC,CASSLALKIYEQYF
TRBJ1-5,-,-,TRBV12-3/TRBV12-4,TGTGCCAGCAGTTTAGGGCGGGCCCAGCATTTT,CASSLGRAQHF
TRBJ2-1,once,TRBD2,TRBV29-1,TGCAGCGTTCACCTTAGCGGGGAGACCTACAATGAGCAGTTCTTC,CSVHLSGETYNEQFF
TRBJ1-2,-,-,TRBV7-2,TGTGCCAGCAGCTTAGACAGGGCTGTTCACTATGGCTACACTTTC,CASSLDRAVHYGYTF
TRBJ2-7,-,TRBD2,TRBV28,TGTGCCAGCAGTTCGGGGGGGACCGAGCAGTACTTC,CASSSGGTEQYF
TRBJ1-1,-,-,TRBV5-1,TGCGCCAGCAGCTCCCAGGGGAACACTGAAGCTTTCTTT,CASSSQGNTEAFF
TRBJ1-1,-,-,TRBV7-3,TGTGCCAGCGCGGCTTCCATAAACACTGAAGCTTTCTTT,CASAASINTEAFF
TRBJ1-2,-,-,TRBV28,TGTGCCAGCAGTTTATCTTCCGTCTTGCGGGGCTACACCTTC,CASSLSSVLRGYTF
TRBJ2-7,-,-,TRBV12-3/TRBV12-4,TGTGCCAGCACCCGACGCGGCGGGGAGCAGTACTTC,CASTRRGGEQYF
TRBJ2-5,-,-,TRBV3-1/TRBV3-2,TGTGCCAGCAGCCAACAGGAGACCCAGTACTTC,CASSQQETQYF
TRBJ1-6,-,-,TRBV4-2,TGTGCCAGCAGCCAAGAGCCCGTGGCGGATTCACCCCTCCACTTT,CASSQEPVADSPLHF
TRBJ2-5,-,TRBD2,TRBV2,TGTGCCAGCAGTGAAATGGGGCTAGCGGGCGGAGAGACCCAGTACTTC,CASSEMGLAGGETQYF
TRBJ1-2,-,-,TRBV6-2/TRBV6-3,TGTGCCAGCAGTTACAGGGCAGGGGATGACTATGGCTACACCTTT,CASSYRAGDDYGYTF
TRBJ1-4,-,-,TRBV24-1,TGTGCCACCAGTGATACGAAGACTCCGGGACCTATGGGAGAAAAACTGTTTTTT,CATSDTKTPGPMGEKLFF
TRBJ2-3,-,-,TRBV7-2,TGTGCCAGCAGCTGGGACGCCACAGATACGCAGTATTTT,CASSWDATDTQYF
TRBJ2-7,-,-,TRBV11-2,TGTGCCAGCAGCTTAGACACCGCCTACGAGCAGTACTTC,CASSLDTAYEQYF
TRBJ1-2,-,TRBD1,TRBV7-9,TGTACCAGCAGCCCAAGAGACAGGGCCGGATATGGCTACACCTTC,CTSSPRDRAGYGYTF
TRBJ2-1,-,-,TRBV18,TGTGCCAGCTCACCTTCAGTACAGATCTACAATGAGCAGTTCTTC,CASSPSVQIYNEQFF
TRBJ2-1,-,TRBD2,TRBV7-2,TGTGCCAGCAGCTTAGTAAGCGGGGGGGTCGGTTTCTACAATGAGCAGTTCTTC,CASSLVSGGVGFYNEQFF
TRBJ1-2,-,-,TRBV28,TGTGCCAGCAGTCATTTTGAGGGAATCACCTCTTCTTACTATGGCTACACCTTC,CASSHFEGITSSYYGYTF
TRBJ2-3,once,-,TRBV30,TGTGCTTGGGGACTGTCAACAGATACGCAGTATTTT,CAWGLSTDTQYF
TRBJ1-2,-,TRBD1,TRBV5-1,TGCGCCAGCAGCTTGGGACAGGGCCGGGACTATGGCTACACTTTC,CASSLGQGRDYGYTF